Shown below are 9 T cell receptor beta chains from a single sample sequenced in a study of blood T cell repertoires in COVID-19 (dated by TCRdb to about 2020). The library came from the immunoSEQ multiplex PCR assay. This is the immuneACCESS table as TCRdb keeps it, with only in-frame sequences that have V and J called. A part of the clones is gone; compared with another copy, unresolved V genes explain less than half, and the rest is unexplained. The sample table shows about 410,000 clones, and approximately 90% are seen once. Together, the top ten hold around 1.4% of the sample. The sample was peripheral blood. Receptor source: a woman between 25 and 40 years old with active or convalescent COVID-19.

This rearrangement joins TRBV6-1 to TRBJ2-3, with TRBD1 matching over 7 bases. The CDR3 loop spans 15 amino acids. V lost 2 bases and J lost 2; bases outside the gene matches: 4. Germline V CDR1 and CDR2: MNHNS, SASEGT. CDR3 protein: CASSESRGTTDTQYF. CDR3 sequence (DNA): TGTGCCAGCAGTGAAAGCAGGGGGACCACAGATACGCAGTATTTT.

The V and J genes are TRBV19 and TRBJ1-2; D is ambiguous. The germline V gene encodes CDR1 LNHDA and CDR2 SQIVND (reference sequence). The CDR3 runs to 14 residues. V shed 3 bases and J shed 6 bases, with 14 bases lying between them. Here the CDR3 reads CASSIFRGDDGYTF. The CDR3 nucleotides are TGTGCCAGTAGTATTTTTCGGGGTGATGATGGCTACACCTTC.

The chain links TRBV7-6 to TRBJ2-1; TRBD2 matches at 11 bases. From germline, CDR1 is SGHVS and CDR2 FNYEAQ. V dropped 5 bases and J dropped 4; count of bases not matched to a gene: 7. CDR3 length equals 16 residues. The CDR3 DNA sequence: TGTGCCAGCAGCCCTAGACTAGCGGGGACGTACAATGAGCAGTTCTTC. It is translated as CASSPRLAGTYNEQFF.

The rearrangement uses TRBV30 and TRBJ1-2; TRBD1 aligns across 8 bases. Germline V gene data show CDR1 as GTSNPN and CDR2 as SVGIG (reference sequence). The CDR3 spans 13 residues. V trimming: 3 bases; J trimming: 8 bases; junction bases outside the gene matches: 8. CDR3 nucleotide sequence: TGTGCCTGGAGGGACAGGGAAACTGACGGCTACACCTTC. Protein product: CAWRDRETDGYTF. The entire variable domain, with the rest obtained from reference TRBV30 and TRBJ1-2, is as follows: SQTIHQWPATLVQPVGSPLSLECTVEGTSNPNLYWYRQAAGRGLQLLFYSVGIGQISSEVPQNLSASRPQDRQFILSSKKLLLSDSGFYLCAWRDRETDGYTFGSGTRLTVV.

V usage is TRBV12-3 or TRBV12-4 and J usage is TRBJ1-3, with D hard to call. V lost 8 bases to trimming and J lost 4 bases, with 6 bases between them. The CDR3 is 11 amino acids. DNA of the CDR3: TGTGCCAGCCCGAGAGGAAACACCATATATTTT. Translation gives CASPRGNTIYF.

The V and J genes are TRBV5-1 and TRBJ1-2; D may be TRBD1 (5 bases). Germline V gene data show CDR1 as SGHRS and CDR2 as YFSETQ. There are 16 residues in the CDR3. V was cut by 2 bases and J by 8 bases, with 22 bases left in between. CDR3 sequence (DNA): TGCGCCAGCAGCTTAGACCCCGGGCTCCTAAGGGGCGGCTACACCTTC. Amino acid sequence: CASSLDPGLLRGGYTF.

The chain uses TRBV19 and TRBJ1-5; 9 bases align to TRBD1. This CDR3 has 15 residues. Germline CDR1 reads LNHDA; CDR2 reads SQIVND (reference sequence). The trim removed 5 bases at V and 5 bases at J, leaving 7 bases unmatched. As DNA, the CDR3 is TGTGCCAGTAGTCCCCAGGGACAGGGCCATCAGCCCCAGCATTTT. Its translation is CASSPQGQGHQPQHF. Drawing the rest from reference TRBV19 and TRBJ1-5, the complete variable domain is DGGITQSPKYLFRKEGQNVTLSCEQNLNHDAMYWYRQDPGQGLRLIYYSQIVNDFQKGDIAEGYSVSREKKESFPLTVTSAQKNPTAFYLCASSPQGQGHQPQHFGDGTRLSIL.

The CDR3 DNA reads TGTGCCAGCAGTCCAGGCAACACCGGGGAGCTGTTTTTT. It is translated as CASSPGNTGELFF. The chain joins TRBV6-4 to TRBJ2-2; D is ambiguous. The CDR3 spans 13 residues. The germline V and J ends were trimmed by 5 bases and 2 bases, with 6 bases remaining between them. Germline-derived CDR1 and CDR2 are MRHNA and SNTAGT.

The gene calls are TRBV5-5 and TRBJ1-5; tentative D call: TRBD1 (6 bases). Germline V gives CDR1 SGHKS, CDR2 YYEKEE (reference sequence). CDR3 length: 15 residues. V gave up 2 bases and J gave up 5 bases, with 14 bases separating them. The CDR3 nucleotides read TGTGCCAGCAGCTTCGTAGGGGGTGTGGATCAGCCCCAGCATTTT. This sequence encodes CASSFVGGVDQPQHF.